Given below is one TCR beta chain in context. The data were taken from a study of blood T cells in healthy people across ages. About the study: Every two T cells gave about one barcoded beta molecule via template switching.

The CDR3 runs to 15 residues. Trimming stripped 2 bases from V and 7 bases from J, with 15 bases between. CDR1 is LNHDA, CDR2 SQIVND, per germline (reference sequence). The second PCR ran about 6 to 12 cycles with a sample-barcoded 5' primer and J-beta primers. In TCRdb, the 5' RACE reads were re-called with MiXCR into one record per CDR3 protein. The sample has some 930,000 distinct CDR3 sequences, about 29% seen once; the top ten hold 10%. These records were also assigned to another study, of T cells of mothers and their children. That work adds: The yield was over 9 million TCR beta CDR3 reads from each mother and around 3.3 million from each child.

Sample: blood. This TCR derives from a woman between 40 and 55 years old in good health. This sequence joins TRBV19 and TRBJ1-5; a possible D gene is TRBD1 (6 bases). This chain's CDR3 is CASSIWAGVEQPQHF. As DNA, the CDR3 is TGTGCCAGTAGTATATGGGCAGGGGTAGAGCAGCCCCAGCATTTT.